These T cell receptor beta chains were read from a single sample in a study of Tregs in tolerant kidney transplant recipients. Their target antigens are unknown. The table came from immunoSEQ multiplex PCR; TCRdb's copy has only in-frame clones and leaves some out. The sample lists 2,500 to 3,500 clones; approximately 40% were seen once. Material: Tregs from blood cultured with allogeneic cells. The receptors shown here come from a human donor in good health. CDR3s include the opening cysteine and the closing phenylalanine or tryptophan. The D gene is left open where the match is weak. Not all rows give a size; the values are once, few, many and, for expanded clones, a class.

>TRBJ2-7|-|once|TRBV25-1
CASSETGPYEQYF
TGTGCCAGCAGTGAAACAGGGCCCTACGAGCAGTACTTC
>TRBJ1-1|-|hyperexpanded|TRBV5-6
CASSLIDTRAFF
TGTGCCAGCAGCTTGATAGATACCCGGGCTTTCTTT
>TRBJ2-5|-|-|TRBV11-1
CASSAQGYQETQYF
TGTGCCAGCAGCGCACAGGGTTACCAAGAGACCCAGTACTTC
>TRBJ2-1|TRBD2|medium-sized|TRBV30
CAWSRTSGGGRFF
TGTGCCTGGAGTCGGACTAGCGGGGGCGGGAGGTTCTTC
>TRBJ2-7|TRBD1|medium-sized|TRBV5-1
CASSPGSTGAYEQYF
TGCGCCAGCAGCCCGGGATCTACAGGGGCCTACGAGCAGTACTTC
>TRBJ2-7|-|-|TRBV11-2
CASSLARGKYEQYF
TGTGCCAGCAGCTTAGCCAGGGGCAAGTACGAGCAGTACTTC
>TRBJ2-2|-|-|TRBV2
CASSEVPGGDTGELFF
TGTGCCAGCAGTGAAGTTCCCGGGGGCGACACCGGGGAGCTGTTTTTT
>TRBJ2-3|-|-|TRBV25-1
CASSELSGTDTQYF
TGTGCCAGCAGTGAATTATCGGGGACAGATACGCAGTATTTT
>TRBJ2-5|-|-|TRBV13
CASSREGASQETQYF
TGTGCCAGCAGCCGGGAAGGAGCGTCTCAAGAGACCCAGTACTTC
>TRBJ2-1|TRBD2|few|TRBV5-1
CASRWVFERGQQFF
TGCGCCAGCAGGTGGGTTTTCGAGCGGGGTCAACAGTTCTTC
>TRBJ2-2|TRBD1|-|TRBV6-5
CASSYRGTGGTGELFF
TGTGCCAGCAGTTACCGGGGGACAGGGGGTACCGGGGAGCTGTTTTTT
>TRBJ2-2|-|medium-sized|TRBV18
CASSLDRKNTGELFF
TGTGCCAGCTCACTCGACAGAAAGAACACCGGGGAGCTGTTTTTT
>TRBJ1-1|-|large|TRBV19
CASSVSTVSLQWAFF
TGTGCCAGTAGTGTATCGACAGTCTCCCTTCAGTGGGCTTTCTTT
>TRBJ1-5|-|-|TRBV7-8
CASSHQLAGPKYNQPQHF
TGTGCCAGCAGCCACCAGCTTGCGGGGCCTAAATACAATCAGCCCCAGCATTTT
>TRBJ2-3|-|-|TRBV19
CASSFLTDTQYF
TGTGCTAGTAGTTTCCTCACAGATACGCAGTATTTT
>TRBJ2-1|-|medium-sized|TRBV6-5
CASKVGLTIYNEQFF
TGTGCCAGCAAAGTTGGACTAACCATCTACAATGAGCAGTTCTTC
>TRBJ2-7|TRBD1|-|TRBV5-1
CASSLGRTGVYEQYF
TGCGCCAGCAGCTTGGGGCGGACAGGGGTCTACGAGCAGTACTTC
>TRBJ2-1|-|-|TRBV5-1
CASSKSPVGNEQFF
TGCGCCAGCAGCAAGTCTCCAGTTGGCAATGAGCAGTTCTTC
>TRBJ1-5|TRBD1|-|TRBV19
CASSITGVSNQPQHF
TGTGCCAGTAGTATCACAGGGGTTAGCAATCAGCCCCAGCATTTT
>TRBJ2-2|-|-|TRBV6-6
CASREGLTGELFF
TGTGCCAGCAGGGAAGGACTCACCGGGGAGCTGTTTTTT
>TRBJ2-7|-|-|TRBV5-4
CASSLAPYYYEQYF
TGTGCCAGCAGCTTGGCCCCCTATTACTACGAGCAGTACTTC
>TRBJ1-1|-|-|TRBV30
CAWRFGVNTEAFF
TGTGCCTGGAGGTTTGGTGTGAACACTGAAGCTTTCTTT
>TRBJ2-7|TRBD1|-|TRBV6-4
CASRRTGNYEQYF
TGTGCCAGCAGGCGGACAGGGAACTACGAGCAGTACTTC
>TRBJ2-1|-|-|TRBV2
CASSTVAGWYNEQFF
TGTGCCAGCAGTACAGTGGCGGGGTGGTACAATGAGCAGTTCTTC
>TRBJ2-2|-|-|TRBV5-1
CASSRDGRAGELFF
TGCGCCAGCAGCCGGGACGGACGGGCCGGGGAGCTGTTTTTT
>TRBJ2-5|-|few|TRBV5-1
CASSPIADSLQETQYF
TGCGCCAGCAGCCCCATTGCCGACAGCCTCCAAGAGACCCAGTACTTC
>TRBJ1-2|TRBD1|medium-sized|TRBV7-8
CASSFDTGQDGYTF
TGTGCCAGCAGCTTCGACACGGGACAGGATGGCTACACCTTC
>TRBJ1-1|-|-|TRBV29-1
CSVGNTEAFF
TGCAGCGTTGGGAACACTGAAGCTTTCTTT
>TRBJ1-5|-|-|TRBV6-1
CASSESVGGNQPQHF
TGTGCCAGCAGTGAATCGGTGGGGGGCAATCAGCCCCAGCATTTT
>TRBJ1-2|-|-|TRBV5-1
CASPGRESTINYGYTF
TGCGCCAGCCCCGGGCGGGAGAGTACTATTAACTATGGCTACACCTTC
>TRBJ2-3|TRBD1|-|TRBV5-4
CASSRKAGTGTDTQYF
TGTGCCAGCAGCAGAAAAGCCGGGACAGGGACAGATACGCAGTATTTT
>TRBJ2-4|TRBD1|-|TRBV19
CASSIGGTGRHIQYF
TGTGCCAGTAGTATAGGAGGGACAGGGAGGCACATTCAGTACTTC
>TRBJ1-2|-|few|TRBV5-1
CASSLAPGYGYTF
TGCGCCAGCAGCTTGGCCCCAGGGTATGGCTACACCTTC
>TRBJ2-3|TRBD1|-|TRBV19
CASSLQGAGTDTQYF
TGTGCCAGTAGTCTACAGGGGGCTGGCACAGATACGCAGTATTTT
>TRBJ1-6|-|-|TRBV11-3
CASSFRLGSPLHF
TGTGCCAGCAGCTTTCGGCTTGGTTCACCCCTCCACTTT
>TRBJ2-4|-|-|TRBV10-2
CASSLPGSLAKNIQYF
TGCGCCAGCAGTCTTCCCGGGTCCCTAGCCAAAAACATTCAGTACTTC
>TRBJ2-3|TRBD2|few|TRBV18
CASSRLAGGSFGSADTQYF
TGTGCCAGCTCAAGACTAGCGGGAGGTTCATTTGGGAGCGCAGATACGCAGTATTTT
>TRBJ1-1|-|-|TRBV6-5
CASSYSGSSDTEAFF
TGTGCCAGCAGTTACTCCGGGAGTAGTGACACTGAAGCTTTCTTT
>TRBJ1-2|TRBD1|-|TRBV18
CASSPRDRSYGYTF
TGTGCCAGCTCACCACGGGACAGGAGCTATGGCTACACCTTC
>TRBJ1-2|TRBD1|few|TRBV5-1
CASSSRTGSYGYTF
TGCGCCAGCAGCTCCCGGACAGGATCCTATGGCTACACCTTC
>TRBJ1-2|-|-|TRBV7-3
CASSPESRVRLGYTF
TGTGCCAGCAGCCCTGAGAGTCGGGTTAGGTTGGGCTACACCTTC
>TRBJ2-1|TRBD2|-|TRBV4-1
CASSQDSPRLAGVRNEQFF
TGCGCCAGCAGCCAAGATAGCCCCCGACTAGCGGGAGTGAGGAATGAGCAGTTCTTC
>TRBJ1-6|TRBD1|-|TRBV19
CASRISTGGYNSPLHF
TGTGCCAGTAGAATTTCGACAGGGGGGTATAATTCACCCCTCCACTTT
>TRBJ2-7|TRBD2|-|TRBV6-5
CASSFIPGLAYEQYF
TGTGCCAGCAGTTTTATACCGGGACTAGCCTACGAGCAGTACTTC
>TRBJ1-2|-|-|TRBV5-1
CASSLAGSFNYGYTF
TGCGCCAGCAGCTTGGCGGGCAGTTTTAACTATGGCTACACCTTC
>TRBJ2-1|TRBD1|few|TRBV6-5
CASRTGVRYEQFF
TGTGCCAGCAGGACAGGGGTTCGGTATGAGCAGTTCTTC
>TRBJ2-3|TRBD2|few|TRBV2
CASSEAMRGTQYF
TGTGCCAGCAGTGAAGCGATGCGGGGGACGCAGTATTTT
>TRBJ2-1|-|-|TRBV5-8
CASSQDWGRYNEQFF
TGTGCCAGCAGCCAAGATTGGGGACGGTACAATGAGCAGTTCTTC
>TRBJ2-2|TRBD1|-|TRBV2
CASSGTGPGELFF
TGTGCCAGCAGTGGGACAGGACCCGGGGAGCTGTTTTTT
>TRBJ1-2|-|-|TRBV18
CASSPRETNYGYTF
TGTGCCAGCTCACCACGTGAGACAAACTATGGCTACACCTTC
>TRBJ1-2|TRBD1|few|TRBV2
CASSMDRFHGYTF
TGTGCCAGCAGTATGGACAGGTTCCATGGCTACACCTTC
>TRBJ2-1|TRBD2|-|TRBV18
CASSLSTGGGYNEQFF
TGTGCCAGCTCCCTATCTACGGGAGGGGGCTACAATGAGCAGTTCTTC